This is a list of T cell receptor beta chains from one sample in a study of T cells in Graves' hyperthyroidism and ophthalmopathy. TCRdb re-called the multiplex PCR reads with MiXCR, one entry per CDR3 protein. In the table there are nearly 600,000 distinct CDR3 sequences, approximately 15% of which are singletons. Material for sequencing was blood. These receptors came from a woman aged 25 to 39 with Graves' hyperthyroidism that later progressed to Graves' ophthalmopathy. Both conserved end residues are part of each CDR3. Each record gives: D gene, V gene, clone size, J gene, CDR3 length, CDR3 DNA, CDR3 protein. A D gene is named only where the DNA matches it firmly. Clone size is stated in some rows and not others, as once, few, many or a class when expanded.

d_call: -
v_call: TRBV9
clone_size: -
j_call: TRBJ2-1
cdr3_length: 17
cdr3_nt: TGTGCCAGCAGCGTAGGGATTTTCCCACCGCGGGACAATGAGCAGTTCTTC
cdr3_aa: CASSVGIFPPRDNEQFF

d_call: -
v_call: TRBV2
clone_size: many
j_call: TRBJ1-1
cdr3_length: 11
cdr3_nt: TGTGCCAGCAAGGGAGGAGGAGGCGCTTTCTTT
cdr3_aa: CASKGGGGAFF

d_call: -
v_call: TRBV18
clone_size: few
j_call: TRBJ2-2
cdr3_length: 15
cdr3_nt: TGTGCCAGCTCACGAGCCACGCAGTACACCGGGGAGCTGTTTTTT
cdr3_aa: CASSRATQYTGELFF

d_call: -
v_call: TRBV6-1
clone_size: many
j_call: TRBJ1-2
cdr3_length: 15
cdr3_nt: TGTGCCAGCAGTGGACAACGGACGGCGAGCTATGGCTACACCTTC
cdr3_aa: CASSGQRTASYGYTF

d_call: TRBD1
v_call: TRBV6-2/TRBV6-3
clone_size: many
j_call: TRBJ2-7
cdr3_length: 14
cdr3_nt: TGTGCCAGCAGTATAACCGGGACAGGGTACGAGCAGTACTTC
cdr3_aa: CASSITGTGYEQYF

d_call: TRBD2
v_call: TRBV28
clone_size: -
j_call: TRBJ2-5
cdr3_length: 13
cdr3_nt: TGTGCCAGCAGTTGGGGGGGAGGAGAGACCCAGTACTTC
cdr3_aa: CASSWGGGETQYF

d_call: -
v_call: TRBV19
clone_size: many
j_call: TRBJ2-7
cdr3_length: 13
cdr3_nt: TGTGCCAGTAGTATCGAACAAGGCTACGAGCAGTACTTC
cdr3_aa: CASSIEQGYEQYF

d_call: -
v_call: TRBV6-1
clone_size: many
j_call: TRBJ2-7
cdr3_length: 13
cdr3_nt: TGTGCCAGCAGTACTCCCATCTCCTACGAGCAGTACTTC
cdr3_aa: CASSTPISYEQYF

d_call: TRBD2
v_call: TRBV27
clone_size: many
j_call: TRBJ2-7
cdr3_length: 14
cdr3_nt: TGTGCCAGCAGCCATAGCGGGAGCATCTACGAGCAGTACTTC
cdr3_aa: CASSHSGSIYEQYF

d_call: TRBD1
v_call: TRBV6-1
clone_size: many
j_call: TRBJ1-4
cdr3_length: 17
cdr3_nt: TGTGCCAGCAGTGCCTTGGGGGTGGGACAGGGGCGCGAAAAACTGTTTTTT
cdr3_aa: CASSALGVGQGREKLFF

d_call: -
v_call: TRBV18
clone_size: many
j_call: TRBJ2-5
cdr3_length: 12
cdr3_nt: TGTGCCAGCTCACCTTCCGGGGAGACCCAGTACTTC
cdr3_aa: CASSPSGETQYF

d_call: TRBD1
v_call: TRBV12-3/TRBV12-4
clone_size: many
j_call: TRBJ1-2
cdr3_length: 15
cdr3_nt: TGTGCCAGCAGTTTAGGTGGGGGACAGATCTATGGCTACACCTTC
cdr3_aa: CASSLGGGQIYGYTF

d_call: -
v_call: TRBV7-9
clone_size: many
j_call: TRBJ2-7
cdr3_length: 13
cdr3_nt: TGTGCCAGCAGCTTAGGGGACCATGACGAGCAGTACTTC
cdr3_aa: CASSLGDHDEQYF

d_call: TRBD1
v_call: TRBV11-3
clone_size: many
j_call: TRBJ1-1
cdr3_length: 14
cdr3_nt: TGTGCCAGCAGCTTATGGACAGGGGACCCTGAAGCTTTCTTT
cdr3_aa: CASSLWTGDPEAFF

d_call: -
v_call: TRBV7-9
clone_size: few
j_call: TRBJ1-6
cdr3_length: 18
cdr3_nt: TGTGCCAGCAGTCGACAGGTCACCCCGAGCTCCTATAATTCACCCCTCCACTTT
cdr3_aa: CASSRQVTPSSYNSPLHF

d_call: TRBD2
v_call: TRBV5-1
clone_size: few
j_call: TRBJ2-3
cdr3_length: 15
cdr3_nt: TGCGCCAGCGAATATAGCGGGAGTCGAGCAGATACGCAGTATTTT
cdr3_aa: CASEYSGSRADTQYF

d_call: TRBD1
v_call: TRBV12-5
clone_size: many
j_call: TRBJ1-5
cdr3_length: 18
cdr3_nt: TGTGCTAGTGGTTTGCGCCCCGGGACAGGGGTGATCGATCAGCCCCAGCATTTT
cdr3_aa: CASGLRPGTGVIDQPQHF

d_call: TRBD2
v_call: TRBV19
clone_size: -
j_call: TRBJ2-7
cdr3_length: 13
cdr3_nt: TGTGCCAGTAGTCGGGGACTAGCGAGCGAGCAGTACTTC
cdr3_aa: CASSRGLASEQYF

d_call: -
v_call: TRBV6-2/TRBV6-3
clone_size: many
j_call: TRBJ2-7
cdr3_length: 14
cdr3_nt: TGTGCCAGCAGTTACGGGCGGCCCTCCTACGAGCAGTACTTC
cdr3_aa: CASSYGRPSYEQYF

d_call: TRBD2
v_call: TRBV28
clone_size: once
j_call: TRBJ2-5
cdr3_length: 16
cdr3_nt: TGTGCCAGCAGTCCGTCGGGGGGCGGGAGGGGAGAGACCCAGTACTTC
cdr3_aa: CASSPSGGGRGETQYF

d_call: -
v_call: TRBV30
clone_size: many
j_call: TRBJ1-2
cdr3_length: 14
cdr3_nt: TGTGCCTGGAGTTTCCCTGGGGGGGACTATGGCTACACCTTC
cdr3_aa: CAWSFPGGDYGYTF

d_call: TRBD2
v_call: TRBV3-1
clone_size: few
j_call: TRBJ2-7
cdr3_length: 17
cdr3_nt: TGTGCCAGCAGCCCGACTAGCGGGAGGGCCTTCCACTACGAGCAGTACTTC
cdr3_aa: CASSPTSGRAFHYEQYF

d_call: -
v_call: TRBV19
clone_size: few
j_call: TRBJ1-1
cdr3_length: 13
cdr3_nt: TGTGCCAGTAGTAATCGGCCGAACACTGAAGCTCTCTTT
cdr3_aa: CASSNRPNTEALF

d_call: TRBD2
v_call: TRBV9
clone_size: many
j_call: TRBJ2-7
cdr3_length: 16
cdr3_nt: TGTGCCAGCAGCTCCCAGAATCTAGCGGGGCCCTACGAGCAGTACTTC
cdr3_aa: CASSSQNLAGPYEQYF

d_call: -
v_call: TRBV29-1
clone_size: few
j_call: TRBJ1-2
cdr3_length: 14
cdr3_nt: TGCAGCGTAGTCCTCCGGGGGCAAAACTATGGCTACACCTTC
cdr3_aa: CSVVLRGQNYGYTF

d_call: -
v_call: TRBV6-2/TRBV6-3
clone_size: -
j_call: TRBJ1-5
cdr3_length: 15
cdr3_nt: TGTGCCAGCAGAGTGGACATATACACCAATCAGCCCCAGCATTTT
cdr3_aa: CASRVDIYTNQPQHF

d_call: -
v_call: TRBV27
clone_size: many
j_call: TRBJ1-5
cdr3_length: 16
cdr3_nt: TGTGCCAGCAGTCCTCGTGGGGGAGTAGGCAATCAGCCCCAGCATTTT
cdr3_aa: CASSPRGGVGNQPQHF

d_call: -
v_call: TRBV19
clone_size: many
j_call: TRBJ1-4
cdr3_length: 14
cdr3_nt: TGTGCCAGCGGACGGGGTGGAAGTAATGAAAAACTGTTTTTT
cdr3_aa: CASGRGGSNEKLFF

d_call: -
v_call: TRBV24-1
clone_size: many
j_call: TRBJ2-7
cdr3_length: 13
cdr3_nt: TGTGCCACCAGTGACGGAGGGGCCTACGAGCAGTACTTC
cdr3_aa: CATSDGGAYEQYF

d_call: TRBD2
v_call: TRBV3-1
clone_size: -
j_call: TRBJ2-7
cdr3_length: 15
cdr3_nt: TGTGCCAGCAGCCCCGCTAGCGGGAGGACGTACGAGCAGTACTTC
cdr3_aa: CASSPASGRTYEQYF

d_call: TRBD2
v_call: TRBV9
clone_size: -
j_call: TRBJ2-3
cdr3_length: 15
cdr3_nt: TGTGCCAGCAGCGTACGAAGCGGGGGCACAGATACGCAGTATTTT
cdr3_aa: CASSVRSGGTDTQYF

d_call: -
v_call: TRBV6-4
clone_size: once
j_call: TRBJ2-3
cdr3_length: 14
cdr3_nt: TGTGCCAGCAATTTCCGGGACCGCACAGATACGCAGTATTTT
cdr3_aa: CASNFRDRTDTQYF

d_call: TRBD2
v_call: TRBV6-2/TRBV6-3
clone_size: many
j_call: TRBJ2-1
cdr3_length: 16
cdr3_nt: TGTGCCAGCAGCAATTCGGCGGGAGGGCTTTACAATGAGCAGTTCTTC
cdr3_aa: CASSNSAGGLYNEQFF

d_call: -
v_call: TRBV20-1
clone_size: many
j_call: TRBJ2-7
cdr3_length: 13
cdr3_nt: TGCAGTGCTAGGGCTCAGGGGTCCTACGAGCAGTACTTC
cdr3_aa: CSARAQGSYEQYF

d_call: TRBD2
v_call: TRBV6-2/TRBV6-3
clone_size: many
j_call: TRBJ2-1
cdr3_length: 15
cdr3_nt: TGTGCCAGCAACCACGGGACTAGCGGGTTCGGTGAGCAGTTCTTC
cdr3_aa: CASNHGTSGFGEQFF

d_call: -
v_call: TRBV12-3/TRBV12-4
clone_size: many
j_call: TRBJ1-5
cdr3_length: 15
cdr3_nt: TGTGCCAGCAGTTTATATAACAGTAGGATATCTCCCCAGCATTTT
cdr3_aa: CASSLYNSRISPQHF

d_call: -
v_call: TRBV6-2/TRBV6-3
clone_size: many
j_call: TRBJ1-1
cdr3_length: 14
cdr3_nt: TGTGCCAGCAGTTTCCCGACAGGTAACACTGAAGCTTTCTTT
cdr3_aa: CASSFPTGNTEAFF

d_call: -
v_call: TRBV9
clone_size: -
j_call: TRBJ2-5
cdr3_length: 15
cdr3_nt: TGTGCCAGCAGCGTAGGGACTGCCCTTTTGGAGACCCAGTACTTC
cdr3_aa: CASSVGTALLETQYF

d_call: TRBD2
v_call: TRBV27
clone_size: many
j_call: TRBJ2-7
cdr3_length: 15
cdr3_nt: TGTGCCAGCAGTCCCGGACTAGCGGGAGCTTACGAGCAGTACTTC
cdr3_aa: CASSPGLAGAYEQYF

d_call: -
v_call: TRBV12-3/TRBV12-4
clone_size: many
j_call: TRBJ2-1
cdr3_length: 17
cdr3_nt: TGTGCCAGCAGTTTAGCTTCTGGAGGAATCGGGGACAATGAGCAGTTCTTC
cdr3_aa: CASSLASGGIGDNEQFF

d_call: -
v_call: TRBV6-1
clone_size: -
j_call: TRBJ1-1
cdr3_length: 15
cdr3_nt: TGTGCCAGCAGTGATCGTCGGGGGACGAACACTGAAGCTTTCTTT
cdr3_aa: CASSDRRGTNTEAFF

d_call: -
v_call: TRBV20-1
clone_size: many
j_call: TRBJ1-5
cdr3_length: 16
cdr3_nt: TGCAGTGCTAGAGGGGATTACACACTACGATATCAGCCCCAGCATTTT
cdr3_aa: CSARGDYTLRYQPQHF

d_call: -
v_call: TRBV4-3
clone_size: -
j_call: TRBJ2-6
cdr3_length: 15
cdr3_nt: TGCGCCAGCAGCCAAGACGCGGCAGGGGCCAACGTCCTGACTTTC
cdr3_aa: CASSQDAAGANVLTF

d_call: TRBD1
v_call: TRBV6-1
clone_size: many
j_call: TRBJ2-3
cdr3_length: 13
cdr3_nt: TGTGCCAGCGAAGACAGGGACACAGATACGCAGTATTTT
cdr3_aa: CASEDRDTDTQYF

d_call: -
v_call: TRBV12-3/TRBV12-4
clone_size: many
j_call: TRBJ1-2
cdr3_length: 11
cdr3_nt: TGTGCCAGCAGTTCTCCCCCCGGCTACACCTTC
cdr3_aa: CASSSPPGYTF

d_call: TRBD1
v_call: TRBV27
clone_size: -
j_call: TRBJ1-5
cdr3_length: 15
cdr3_nt: TGTGCCAGCAGAGTGACAGGGGGTGGGAACCAGCCCCAGCATTTT
cdr3_aa: CASRVTGGGNQPQHF

d_call: -
v_call: TRBV28
clone_size: -
j_call: TRBJ2-3
cdr3_length: 15
cdr3_nt: TGTGCCAGCAGTTTATTTTCTGGAGACACAGATACGCAGTATTTT
cdr3_aa: CASSLFSGDTDTQYF

d_call: -
v_call: TRBV3-1
clone_size: -
j_call: TRBJ1-1
cdr3_length: 13
cdr3_nt: TGTGCCAGCAGCCAAGGATTCCACAGGGAAGCTTTCTTT
cdr3_aa: CASSQGFHREAFF

d_call: TRBD2
v_call: TRBV5-1
clone_size: -
j_call: TRBJ2-7
cdr3_length: 15
cdr3_nt: TGCGCCAGCAGGACTAGCGGGGCCTCAGGGTGGGAGCAGTACTTC
cdr3_aa: CASRTSGASGWEQYF

d_call: -
v_call: TRBV2
clone_size: -
j_call: TRBJ2-1
cdr3_length: 12
cdr3_nt: TGTGCCAGCAGTGTGGAAACCAATGAGCAGTTCTTC
cdr3_aa: CASSVETNEQFF

d_call: TRBD1
v_call: TRBV27
clone_size: many
j_call: TRBJ1-1
cdr3_length: 14
cdr3_nt: TGTGCCAGCGCCAAGACAGGGTTAAACACTGAAGCTTTCTTT
cdr3_aa: CASAKTGLNTEAFF

d_call: -
v_call: TRBV30
clone_size: many
j_call: TRBJ2-4
cdr3_length: 15
cdr3_nt: TGTGCCTATCGACCCAGGGTTTTCCCCCAAAACATTCAGTACTTC
cdr3_aa: CAYRPRVFPQNIQYF

d_call: TRBD1
v_call: TRBV28
clone_size: -
j_call: TRBJ1-2
cdr3_length: 15
cdr3_nt: TGTGCCAGCAGTTTCGCAGGGGGCCCCATCTATGGCTACACCTTC
cdr3_aa: CASSFAGGPIYGYTF

d_call: -
v_call: TRBV12-5
clone_size: many
j_call: TRBJ1-1
cdr3_length: 19
cdr3_nt: TGTGCTAGTGGTTTGAGACCTGAGCGGGACACCGGTTTTGACACTGAAGCTTTCTTT
cdr3_aa: CASGLRPERDTGFDTEAFF

d_call: -
v_call: TRBV27
clone_size: many
j_call: TRBJ2-2
cdr3_length: 17
cdr3_nt: TGTGCCAGCAGTTCCACCGAGGGACGTACGAACACCGGGGAGCTGTTTTTT
cdr3_aa: CASSSTEGRTNTGELFF